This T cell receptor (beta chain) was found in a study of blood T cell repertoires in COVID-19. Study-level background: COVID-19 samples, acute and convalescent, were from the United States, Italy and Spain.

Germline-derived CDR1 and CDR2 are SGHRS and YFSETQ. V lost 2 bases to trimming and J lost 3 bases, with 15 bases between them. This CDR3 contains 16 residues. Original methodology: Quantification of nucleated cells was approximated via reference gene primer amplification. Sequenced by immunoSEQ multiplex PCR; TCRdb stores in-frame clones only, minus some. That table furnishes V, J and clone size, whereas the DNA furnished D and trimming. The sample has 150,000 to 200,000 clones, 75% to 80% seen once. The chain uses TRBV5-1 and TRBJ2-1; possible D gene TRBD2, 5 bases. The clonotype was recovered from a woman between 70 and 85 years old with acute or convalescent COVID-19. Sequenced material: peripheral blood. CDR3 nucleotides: TGCGCCAGCAGCTTCGATAGCGATTTGGGCTACAATGAGCAGTTCTTC. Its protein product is CASSFDSDLGYNEQFF.